A single sample gave rise to the 17 T cell receptor beta chains below, sequenced in a study of CD8+CD57+ T cells in acquired aplastic anemia. For CDR3 and TCR beta VDJ profiling, genomic DNA was the template used. TCRdb ran MiXCR on the reads and lists one entry per CDR3 protein. The data show around 50,000 distinct CDR3 sequences, roughly 69% seen once. The specimen sequenced was sorted CD4+, CD8+, or CD8+CD57+ T cells (not recorded which) from PBMCs. These receptors all stem from a human donor in good health, serving as a control.

This chain joins TRBV24-1 and TRBJ2-7; maybe TRBD1 (5 bases). V was pared by 6 bases and J by 7 bases, with 15 bases between. The germline gives CDR1 KGHDR, CDR2 SFDVKD. CDR3 length: 13 amino acids. CDR3 DNA: TGTGCCACCAGTAAGACAGACTTGGGAGAGCAGTACTTC. Protein: CATSKTDLGEQYF.

The rearrangement links TRBV25-1 to TRBJ1-3; maybe TRBD1 (5 bases). The CDR3 is 14 residues long. Trimming took off 6 bases at V and 5 bases at J, with 14 bases between the two ends. From germline, CDR1 is MGHDK and CDR2 SYGVNS. The CDR3 DNA reads as TGTGCCAGCAGCTGGGGGTTGAGGCGAAACACCATATATTTT. Translation: CASSWGLRRNTIYF.

CDR3 nucleotides: TGCAGTGCTAGAGATTGGGACAGAAGCCCCTATGGCTACACCTTC. Translated: CSARDWDRSPYGYTF. The chain links TRBV20-1 to TRBJ1-2, with 7 bases lining up with TRBD1. With V trimmed by 0 bases and J by 4 bases, 8 bases remained unmatched. In germline, CDR1 is DFQATT, CDR2 SNEGSKA (reference sequence). The CDR3 is made up of 15 amino acids.

This chain links TRBV10-3 with TRBJ2-3; TRBD1 matches 7 bases. The CDR3 length is 14 residues. The V gene's germline CDR1 is ENHRY and CDR2 SYGVKD. V was clipped by 8 bases and J by 3 bases; unmatched bases: 8. In DNA, the CDR3 is TGTGCCATCTTGAAAGACAGGGCGACAGATACGCAGTATTTT. It translates to CAILKDRATDTQYF.

In DNA form, the CDR3 reads TGTGCCAGCAGCGTAGAAAGGGGGCCTAATTCACCCCTCCACTTT. Translation: CASSVERGPNSPLHF. J is TRBJ1-6 and V is TRBV9; 7 bases match TRBD1. The CDR3 spans 15 residues. In germline, CDR1 is SGDLS, CDR2 YYNGEE. V trimming: 0 bases; J trimming: 6 bases; junction bases outside the gene matches: 3. The full variable domain, with the rest looked up from reference TRBV9 and TRBJ1-6, is DSGVTQTPKHLITATGQRVTLRCSPRSGDLSVYWYQQSLDQGLQFLIQYYNGEERAKGNILERFSAQQFPDLHSELNLSSLELGDSALYFCASSVERGPNSPLHFGNGTRLTVT.

The V and J genes are TRBV10-3 and TRBJ1-2; perhaps TRBD1 as D (5 bases). Trimming shortened V by 0 bases and J by 4 bases, and 9 bases separated the two germline ends. In germline, CDR1 is ENHRY, CDR2 SYGVKD. The CDR3 spans 14 residues. The DNA for the CDR3 is TGTGCCATCAGTGAGTCCGACAGAGCCTATGGCTACACCTTC. It yields the protein CAISESDRAYGYTF.

The chain is built from TRBV10-2 and TRBJ2-7, with unresolved D. CDR1 is WSHSY and CDR2 is SAAADI in the germline V gene. This CDR3 is built from 14 residues. V lost 5 bases and J lost 0, with 11 bases in between. The CDR3 spells CASSRSVGSYEQYF. CDR3 coding DNA: TGCGCCAGCAGTCGGTCAGTCGGCTCCTACGAGCAGTACTTC.

The chain couples TRBV12-3 or TRBV12-4 to TRBJ2-7; D is uncertain. V shed 6 bases and J shed 3 bases, with 12 bases lying between them. The length of the CDR3 is 13 residues. CDR3 residues: CASSNRVHYEQYF. The DNA of the CDR3 is TGTGCCAGCAGCAACCGGGTCCACTACGAGCAGTACTTC.

This clonotype was recorded a few times. The chain has TRBV2 and TRBJ2-7; 10 bases fit TRBD2. Germline V lookup: CDR1 SNHLY, CDR2 FYNNEI. The trim removed 1 base at V and 3 bases at J, leaving 0 bases unmatched. This CDR3 comprises 14 residues. CDR3 DNA: TGTGCCAGCAGTGAAGAGCGGGGGGGCTACGAGCAGTACTTC. Its protein product is CASSEERGGYEQYF.

V gene TRBV19 combines with J gene TRBJ2-1; D perhaps matches TRBD2 (5 bases). The CDR3 spans 15 residues. Trimming left V 4 bases short and J 8 bases short, with 18 bases between. Germline loops: CDR1 LNHDA, CDR2 SQIVND (reference sequence). The CDR3 region has the DNA TGTGCCAGTAGTAGCCAGTTCGGGGTTGGAGATGAGCAGTTCTTC. Encoded protein: CASSSQFGVGDEQFF.

J is TRBJ2-3 and V is TRBV24-1; no firm D call. CDR1 is KGHDR, CDR2 SFDVKD, per germline. The CDR3 sequence is 13 residues long. The V end lost 6 bases, the J end lost 7 bases, and 13 bases lay between the germline ends. CDR3 residues: CATSRSSGHTQYF. The CDR3 coding sequence is TGTGCCACCAGTCGCAGCTCCGGTCATACGCAGTATTTT.

The rearrangement uses TRBV5-5 and TRBJ2-7; unclear D gene. This CDR3 contains 13 residues. Trimming stripped 4 bases from V and 6 bases from J, with 14 bases between. Germline V CDR1 and CDR2: SGHKS, YYEKEE (reference sequence). The CDR3 loop is CASSIGWIGEQYF. The CDR3 DNA follows: TGTGCCAGCAGCATCGGGTGGATTGGCGAGCAGTACTTC.

The V gene is TRBV19, the J gene TRBJ2-5, with D maybe TRBD1 (6 bases). V lost 4 bases to trimming and J lost 4 bases, with 10 bases between them. This CDR3 is 13 amino acids long. Germline loops: CDR1 LNHDA, CDR2 SQIVND (reference sequence). In nucleotides, the CDR3 is TGTGCCAGTAGTACTACAGGGTTAGAGACCCAGTACTTC. This encodes CASSTTGLETQYF.

This chain links TRBV10-3 with TRBJ2-7, with a possible D match to TRBD1 (5 bases). Germline V gene data show CDR1 as ENHRY and CDR2 as SYGVKD. The CDR3 sequence is 15 residues long. The germline V and J ends were trimmed by 0 bases and 6 bases, with 15 bases remaining between them. The CDR3 nucleotides read TGTGCCATCAGTGAGTCGGGCAGGGATTATGGCGAGCAGTACTTC. Translation gives CAISESGRDYGEQYF.

V gene TRBV2 combines with J gene TRBJ2-5; 8 nucleotides match TRBD2. Per germline, CDR1 SNHLY and CDR2 FYNNEI. J gave up 5 bases and V 7 bases, and 6 bases lay outside the gene matches. The CDR3 contains 13 residues. CDR3 DNA: TGTGCCAGCAACGGACTAGCTCCGGAGACCCAGTACTTC. As protein: CASNGLAPETQYF.

This clonotype counts as medium-sized. The chain recombines TRBV15 with TRBJ2-1, with D possibly TRBD1 on 6 matching bases. Trimming took off 5 bases at V and 6 bases at J, with 20 bases between the two ends. The length of the CDR3 is 16 residues. Germline CDR1 reads LNHNV; CDR2 reads YYDKDF (reference sequence). The CDR3 reads CATSPTRGRLSNEQFF. The CDR3 DNA reads as TGTGCCACCAGCCCCACCAGGGGACGGTTGAGCAATGAGCAGTTCTTC.

The chain uses TRBV2 and TRBJ2-4; tentative D call: TRBD2 (7 bases). CDR3 length equals 14 residues. V was cut by 7 bases and J by 6 bases, with 16 bases left in between. CDR1 is SNHLY and CDR2 is FYNNEI in the germline V gene. CDR3 nucleotides: TGTGCCAGCAATATCGGGGGGCAGGGAAACATTCAGTACTTC. Amino acids: CASNIGGQGNIQYF.